A selection of T cell receptor beta chains follows, all from one sample in a study of beta chain features in type 1 diabetes. Clones were sequenced by immunoSEQ multiplex PCR, and TCRdb holds only the in-frame ones, with some missing. This table has about 170,000 clones, approximately 8.4% appearing once. Material: central memory CD4+ T cells from blood. All receptors derive from a man between 18 and 35 years old with type 1 diabetes. Each CDR3 is given with its conserved first and last residue. D genes are given only for firm matches. Not all rows give a size; the values are once, few, many and, for expanded clones, a class.

clone size	V gene	J gene	D gene	CDR3 protein	CDR3 DNA
few	TRBV2	TRBJ2-4	.	CASSILAQAKNIQYF	TGTGCCAGCAGCATACTAGCCCAAGCCAAAAACATTCAGTACTTC
once	TRBV5-1	TRBJ2-3	.	CASSPGDRQASTDTQYF	TGCGCCAGCAGCCCCGGTGACAGGCAGGCGAGCACAGATACGCAGTATTTT
.	TRBV27	TRBJ1-4	.	CASREWAGRSEKLFF	TGTGCCAGCAGGGAGTGGGCAGGGAGGAGTGAAAAACTGTTTTTT
few	TRBV7-9	TRBJ2-4	TRBD2	CASSFGGALAKNIQYF	TGTGCCAGCAGCTTCGGGGGGGCCCTAGCCAAAAACATTCAGTACTTC
few	TRBV10-1	TRBJ2-3	.	CASSESIQGTQYF	TGCGCCAGCAGTGAGTCGATCCAGGGTACGCAGTATTTT
few	TRBV5-1	TRBJ2-3	.	CASSSYLAADTDTQYF	TGCGCCAGCAGCTCATACTTAGCGGCAGACACAGATACGCAGTATTTT
.	TRBV6-5	TRBJ2-7	TRBD2	CASTKTSVSYEQYF	TGTGCCAGCACCAAGACTAGCGTCTCCTACGAGCAGTACTTC
.	TRBV7-2	TRBJ2-3	.	CASSLSTDTQYF	TGTGCCAGCAGTTTATCGACAGATACGCAGTATTTT
many	TRBV9	TRBJ2-1	.	CASSASYNEQFF	TGTGCCAGCAGCGCATCCTACAATGAGCAGTTCTTC
few	TRBV10-2	TRBJ2-1	TRBD1	CASTLTGGSYNEQFF	TGCGCCAGCACCTTGACAGGGGGCTCCTACAATGAGCAGTTCTTC
few	TRBV6-1	TRBJ2-5	TRBD1	CASSGSGTGQETQYF	TGTGCCAGCAGTGGTTCCGGGACAGGACAAGAGACCCAGTACTTC
.	TRBV10-1	TRBJ1-1	.	CASSEDGQGRTEAFF	TGCGCCAGCAGTGAGGATGGGCAGGGGCGAACTGAAGCTTTCTTT
few	TRBV27	TRBJ2-7	.	CASRVLGASNAYEQYF	TGTGCCAGCAGGGTCTTAGGGGCCAGCAATGCCTACGAGCAGTACTTC
.	TRBV18	TRBJ1-5	.	CASSGSGNQPQHF	TGTGCCAGCTCAGGCAGCGGTAATCAGCCCCAGCATTTT
.	TRBV18	TRBJ1-5	TRBD1	CASSPGRTGNEPQHF	TGTGCCAGCTCACCCGGGCGGACAGGGAACGAGCCCCAGCATTTT
few	TRBV4-2	TRBJ2-1	TRBD1	CASSQGAGGADEQFF	TGTGCCAGCAGCCAAGGCGCAGGGGGCGCGGATGAGCAGTTCTTC
few	TRBV15	TRBJ1-3	.	CATSGTRSGNTIYF	TGTGCCACCAGCGGGACACGCTCTGGAAACACCATATATTTT
few	TRBV5-4	TRBJ1-1	TRBD1	CASSRTGGNTEAFF	TGTGCCAGCAGCCGGACAGGGGGGAACACTGAAGCTTTCTTT
few	TRBV11-2	TRBJ2-3	TRBD2	CASSLERGYTDTQYF	TGTGCCAGCAGCTTGGAGCGGGGGTACACAGATACGCAGTATTTT
few	TRBV2	TRBJ2-2	.	CASSEGRDTGELFF	TGTGCCAGCAGTGAGGGGAGAGACACCGGGGAGCTGTTTTTT
.	TRBV5-4	TRBJ1-6	.	CASRITGSDSPLHF	TGTGCCAGCAGGATTACAGGGTCAGATTCACCCCTCCACTTT
few	TRBV29-1	TRBJ2-1	TRBD2	CSVQPFVAGTEQFF	TGCAGCGTTCAACCTTTTGTAGCGGGGACTGAGCAGTTCTTC
.	TRBV28	TRBJ1-2	.	CASSPPVLSGYTF	TGTGCCAGCAGTCCCCCGGTCCTTTCTGGCTACACCTTC
.	TRBV7-2	TRBJ1-2	.	CASSLGRESYGYTF	TGTGCCAGCAGCTTAGGACGGGAATCCTATGGCTACACCTTC
many	TRBV29-1	TRBJ1-2	.	CSVVETAYGYTF	TGCAGCGTTGTGGAGACAGCCTATGGCTACACCTTC
few	TRBV9	TRBJ2-7	.	CASSVPKEAGSYEQYF	TGTGCCAGCAGCGTCCCCAAGGAGGCGGGCTCCTACGAGCAGTACTTC
many	TRBV27	TRBJ2-5	.	CASSRGVGGAETQYF	TGTGCCAGCAGCCGAGGGGTCGGGGGAGCAGAGACCCAGTACTTC
few	TRBV5-1	TRBJ2-1	TRBD2	CASSEGLAAFNEQFF	TGCGCCAGCAGCGAAGGACTAGCGGCCTTCAATGAGCAGTTCTTC
few	TRBV7-9	TRBJ2-7	TRBD2	CASSPWTSGSKHEQYF	TGTGCCAGCAGCCCATGGACTAGCGGGAGCAAGCACGAGCAGTACTTC
few	TRBV6-1	TRBJ2-7	TRBD1	CASDGQGFKYF	TGTGCCTCTGACGGACAGGGTTTCAAGTACTTC
few	TRBV7-2	TRBJ2-7	TRBD2	CASSSGTSGLEQYF	TGTGCCAGCAGCTCCGGGACTAGCGGGTTGGAGCAGTACTTC
.	TRBV6-5	TRBJ2-5	.	CASTAPGQETQYF	TGTGCCAGCACCGCCCCAGGCCAAGAGACCCAGTACTTC
many	TRBV29-1	TRBJ1-2	TRBD1	CSVRQGGYGYTF	TGCAGCGTTCGACAGGGGGGATATGGCTACACCTTC
.	TRBV5-1	TRBJ2-1	.	CASSYGNNEQFF	TGCGCCAGCAGTTACGGGAACAATGAGCAGTTCTTC
few	TRBV4-3	TRBJ2-2	TRBD1	CASSQGLGSTGDTGELFF	TGCGCCAGCAGCCAAGGTCTTGGATCGACAGGGGACACCGGGGAGCTGTTTTTT
.	TRBV28	TRBJ1-5	.	CASSLLQGHQPQHF	TGTGCCAGCAGTTTATTACAGGGACATCAGCCCCAGCATTTT
.	TRBV5-1	TRBJ2-7	TRBD1	CASSDDRGRSVQYF	TGCGCCAGCAGCGACGACAGGGGGCGCAGCGTGCAGTACTTC
.	TRBV28	TRBJ2-3	TRBD1	CASSLGQGADTQYF	TGTGCCAGCAGTCTGGGACAGGGAGCAGATACGCAGTATTTT
.	TRBV5-1	TRBJ2-7	.	CASSLTAGHEQYF	TGCGCCAGCAGCCTAACGGCTGGGCACGAGCAGTACTTC
.	TRBV5-1	TRBJ2-2	.	CASSEGILNTGELFF	TGCGCCAGCAGCGAGGGTATCCTGAACACCGGGGAGCTGTTTTTT
few	TRBV29-1	TRBJ1-2	.	CSVGRGPLYGYTF	TGCAGCGTGGGGAGGGGACCTCTCTATGGCTACACCTTC
.	TRBV30	TRBJ2-7	.	CACARTVSYEQYF	TGTGCCTGTGCTCGAACAGTCTCCTACGAGCAGTACTTC
.	TRBV30	TRBJ2-5	.	CAWNRDIQETQYF	TGTGCTTGGAACCGGGACATTCAAGAGACCCAGTACTTC
.	TRBV5-1	TRBJ1-1	TRBD1	CASSSTGVGTEAFF	TGCGCCAGCAGCTCGACAGGGGTGGGCACTGAAGCTTTCTTT